This record concerns one T cell receptor beta chain sequence. Antigen specificity is unknown. These data originate in a study of T cell repertoires in cytomegalovirus infection. On the study more broadly: A matching HLA type, together with CMV infection, was signaled by public TCR beta signatures.

TCRdb redid the calling of the reads with MiXCR, one entry per CDR3 protein. Of 600,000 to 800,000 distinct CDR3 sequences listed, approximately 25% are singletons. Germline V gene sequence: CDR1 SQVTM, CDR2 ANQGSEA. This CDR3 contains 12 residues. J was trimmed by 5 bases and V by 4 bases; bases with no gene match: 4. The study's findings and limits: Public TCR beta family frequency separated CMV-and-HLA carriers, including in an independent cohort. Within the response measured ex vivo, HLA-C-restricted CMV-specific TCR beta clonotypes were dominant.

This TCR derives from a human donor in good health (CMV status not recorded). Some clones in this sample may be carry-over from other donors' samples. The chain is built from TRBV29-1 and TRBJ1-2, with 7 nucleotides matching TRBD1. What was sequenced was CD8+ T cells from PBMCs. The CDR3 reads CSVGGTAYGYTF. DNA of the CDR3: TGCAGCGTTGGAGGGACAGCTTATGGCTACACCTTC.